Detailed here is one TCR beta chain. This sample stems from a study of long-term antiretroviral therapy in people with HIV. Survey-level immunoSEQ v3.0 assays were run. Method: immunoSEQ multiplex PCR; TCRdb's copy keeps in-frame clones and lacks some. Of roughly 18,000 clones listed, nearly 80% are singletons. CDR1 is MGHRA, CDR2 YSYEKL, per germline. V dropped 3 bases and J dropped 0; count of bases not matched to a gene: 3. The CDR3 has 16 residues. The chain joins TRBV4-1 to TRBJ2-3; 10 bases match TRBD2. The TCR sequence derives from a woman between 45 and 60 years old with HIV. Sequenced here: unsorted PBMCs, sampled 0.3 years after starting antiretroviral therapy. In nucleotides, the CDR3 is TGCGCCAGCAGCCAGTTAGCGGGGGGAAGCACAGATACGCAGTATTTT. This encodes CASSQLAGGSTDTQYF.